A selection of T cell receptor beta chains follows, all from one sample in a study of cytomegalovirus exposure and HLA in healthy donors. The protocol was immunoSEQ multiplex PCR, while the TCRdb copy is restricted to in-frame clones and leaves out a portion. This repertoire shows some 150,000 clones, under 75% found once; its top ten account for approximately 6.6%. The source material was PBMCs. The receptors come from a woman aged 55-75 years in good health and CMV-seropositive. The CDR3 runs from the conserved cysteine through the conserved F or W. Each record gives: clone size, V gene, CDR3 length, J gene, D gene, CDR3 protein, CDR3 DNA. D genes are given only for firm matches. Rows give clone size only sometimes, using once, few, many, or a class for an expanded clone.

clone size: few; V gene: TRBV28; CDR3 length: 13; J gene: TRBJ2-7; D gene: .; CDR3 protein: CASSLRLGGEQYF; CDR3 DNA: TGTGCCAGCAGTTTAAGACTAGGAGGCGAGCAGTACTTC
clone size: .; V gene: TRBV6-1; CDR3 length: 15; J gene: TRBJ2-2; D gene: .; CDR3 protein: CASSEWGGNTGELFF; CDR3 DNA: TGTGCCAGCAGTGAATGGGGAGGGAACACCGGGGAGCTGTTTTTT
clone size: .; V gene: TRBV13; CDR3 length: 16; J gene: TRBJ2-7; D gene: .; CDR3 protein: CASSPNPPAGKGEQYF; CDR3 DNA: TGTGCCAGCAGCCCAAACCCCCCCGCAGGGAAAGGCGAGCAGTACTTC
clone size: .; V gene: TRBV6-1; CDR3 length: 14; J gene: TRBJ1-5; D gene: .; CDR3 protein: CASSEGAGNQPQHF; CDR3 DNA: TGTGCCAGCAGTGAAGGGGCAGGCAATCAGCCCCAGCATTTT
clone size: once; V gene: TRBV18; CDR3 length: 17; J gene: TRBJ1-4; D gene: .; CDR3 protein: CASSPDIGIATNEKLFF; CDR3 DNA: TGTGCCAGCTCACCTGACATAGGAATTGCAACTAATGAAAAACTGTTTTTT
clone size: once; V gene: TRBV28; CDR3 length: 12; J gene: TRBJ2-7; D gene: TRBD2; CDR3 protein: CASISGRAEQYF; CDR3 DNA: TGTGCCAGCATAAGCGGGAGGGCCGAGCAGTACTTC
clone size: .; V gene: TRBV29-1; CDR3 length: 12; J gene: TRBJ2-7; D gene: .; CDR3 protein: CSVKGLLPEQYF; CDR3 DNA: TGCAGCGTCAAGGGACTTCTTCCCGAGCAGTACTTC
clone size: .; V gene: TRBV4-3; CDR3 length: 16; J gene: TRBJ1-1; D gene: TRBD1; CDR3 protein: CASSPRTGVGNTEAFF; CDR3 DNA: TGCGCCAGCAGCCCCCGTACAGGGGTTGGGAACACTGAAGCTTTCTTT
clone size: .; V gene: TRBV7-9; CDR3 length: 18; J gene: TRBJ2-6; D gene: .; CDR3 protein: CASSPIWVHRAGANVLTF; CDR3 DNA: TGTGCCAGCAGCCCAATATGGGTCCACAGGGCTGGGGCCAACGTCCTGACTTTC
clone size: .; V gene: TRBV4-3; CDR3 length: 17; J gene: TRBJ2-1; D gene: .; CDR3 protein: CASSHAFRYHTTNEQFF; CDR3 DNA: TGCGCCAGCAGCCACGCATTTCGGTATCATACCACCAATGAGCAGTTCTTC
clone size: .; V gene: TRBV5-1; CDR3 length: 16; J gene: TRBJ1-4; D gene: .; CDR3 protein: CASSLEGVGEYEKLFF; CDR3 DNA: TGCGCCAGCAGCTTGGAGGGTGTCGGGGAGTATGAAAAACTGTTTTTT
clone size: .; V gene: TRBV27; CDR3 length: 17; J gene: TRBJ2-1; D gene: TRBD1; CDR3 protein: CASSLRPTGIHHNEQFF; CDR3 DNA: TGTGCCAGCAGTTTAAGGCCGACAGGGATCCACCACAATGAGCAGTTCTTC
clone size: .; V gene: TRBV5-4; CDR3 length: 17; J gene: TRBJ2-3; D gene: TRBD2; CDR3 protein: CASSLKLAGTSTDTQYF; CDR3 DNA: TGTGCCAGCAGCTTGAAGCTAGCGGGTACTAGCACAGATACGCAGTATTTT
clone size: few; V gene: TRBV10-2; CDR3 length: 15; J gene: TRBJ2-1; D gene: TRBD1; CDR3 protein: CASSEGQGPYNEQFF; CDR3 DNA: TGCGCCAGCAGTGAAGGACAGGGGCCCTACAATGAGCAGTTCTTC
clone size: .; V gene: TRBV12-5; CDR3 length: 21; J gene: TRBJ2-1; D gene: TRBD2; CDR3 protein: CASGLVLETSGSSSSYNEQFF; CDR3 DNA: TGTGCTAGTGGTTTGGTACTCGAGACTAGCGGGTCCTCGAGCTCCTACAATGAGCAGTTCTTC
clone size: .; V gene: TRBV20-1; CDR3 length: 11; J gene: TRBJ2-7; D gene: .; CDR3 protein: CSGKSGYEQYF; CDR3 DNA: TGCAGTGGAAAGTCGGGATACGAGCAGTACTTC
clone size: .; V gene: TRBV28; CDR3 length: 12; J gene: TRBJ2-5; D gene: .; CDR3 protein: CASSSSYRTQYF; CDR3 DNA: TGTGCCAGCAGTTCCTCGTATCGGACCCAGTACTTC
clone size: .; V gene: TRBV21-1; CDR3 length: 16; J gene: TRBJ2-4; D gene: .; CDR3 protein: CAPEASGELAKNIQYF; CDR3 DNA: TGTGCCCCCGAAGCTAGCGGGGAACTAGCCAAAAACATTCAGTACTTC
clone size: .; V gene: TRBV6-5; CDR3 length: 16; J gene: TRBJ1-2; D gene: .; CDR3 protein: CASSSVAVVGDHGYTF; CDR3 DNA: TGTGCCAGCAGTTCCGTAGCAGTGGTAGGTGACCATGGCTACACCTTC
clone size: .; V gene: TRBV2; CDR3 length: 15; J gene: TRBJ2-7; D gene: .; CDR3 protein: CASSGKWRNSYEQYF; CDR3 DNA: TGTGCCAGCAGTGGGAAGTGGAGGAACAGCTACGAGCAGTACTTC
clone size: few; V gene: TRBV9; CDR3 length: 15; J gene: TRBJ2-7; D gene: TRBD2; CDR3 protein: CASSVGREVPYEQYF; CDR3 DNA: TGTGCCAGCAGCGTAGGTCGGGAGGTCCCCTACGAGCAGTACTTC
clone size: .; V gene: TRBV5-1; CDR3 length: 12; J gene: TRBJ2-1; D gene: .; CDR3 protein: CASSPGVGEQFF; CDR3 DNA: TGCGCCAGCAGCCCAGGGGTTGGTGAGCAGTTCTTC
clone size: once; V gene: TRBV7-2; CDR3 length: 13; J gene: TRBJ2-5; D gene: .; CDR3 protein: CASTRTGRETQYF; CDR3 DNA: TGTGCCAGCACCCGGACTGGTCGGGAGACCCAGTACTTC
clone size: once; V gene: TRBV7-2; CDR3 length: 13; J gene: TRBJ2-7; D gene: .; CDR3 protein: CASSIQGINEQYF; CDR3 DNA: TGTGCCAGCAGTATCCAGGGTATTAACGAGCAGTACTTC
clone size: .; V gene: TRBV5-6; CDR3 length: 12; J gene: TRBJ1-2; D gene: .; CDR3 protein: CASSLVGYGYTF; CDR3 DNA: TGTGCCAGCAGCTTAGTCGGGTATGGCTACACCTTC
clone size: .; V gene: TRBV2; CDR3 length: 15; J gene: TRBJ2-3; D gene: .; CDR3 protein: CASRETIWRADTQYF; CDR3 DNA: TGTGCCAGCAGGGAAACCATCTGGCGGGCAGATACGCAGTATTTT
clone size: .; V gene: TRBV28; CDR3 length: 17; J gene: TRBJ2-7; D gene: TRBD1; CDR3 protein: CASSKFGLGDRASEQYF; CDR3 DNA: TGTGCCAGCAGCAAGTTTGGCTTAGGGGACAGGGCCTCTGAGCAGTACTTC
clone size: .; V gene: TRBV5-1; CDR3 length: 16; J gene: TRBJ1-3; D gene: TRBD1; CDR3 protein: CASSPGDSLFGNTIYF; CDR3 DNA: TGCGCCAGCAGCCCGGGGGACAGCCTATTTGGAAACACCATATATTTT
clone size: .; V gene: TRBV7-2; CDR3 length: 14; J gene: TRBJ2-2; D gene: .; CDR3 protein: CASSSHANTGELFF; CDR3 DNA: TGTGCCAGCAGTTCACATGCGAACACCGGGGAGCTGTTTTTT
clone size: .; V gene: TRBV6-5; CDR3 length: 13; J gene: TRBJ1-1; D gene: .; CDR3 protein: CASTTGGLTEAFF; CDR3 DNA: TGTGCCAGCACTACGGGGGGATTGACTGAAGCTTTCTTT
clone size: .; V gene: TRBV7-9; CDR3 length: 13; J gene: TRBJ1-1; D gene: .; CDR3 protein: CASSFSENTEAFF; CDR3 DNA: TGTGCCAGCAGCTTTAGCGAGAACACTGAAGCTTTCTTT
clone size: .; V gene: TRBV7-2; CDR3 length: 15; J gene: TRBJ1-2; D gene: TRBD1; CDR3 protein: CASSLARDREGGYTF; CDR3 DNA: TGTGCCAGCAGCTTAGCCCGGGACAGGGAGGGTGGCTACACCTTC
clone size: .; V gene: TRBV7-9; CDR3 length: 15; J gene: TRBJ1-4; D gene: .; CDR3 protein: CASSFRDFNDEKLFF; CDR3 DNA: TGTGCCAGCAGCTTCCGGGACTTCAACGATGAAAAACTGTTTTTT
clone size: .; V gene: TRBV15; CDR3 length: 14; J gene: TRBJ2-7; D gene: .; CDR3 protein: CATSRDTGNYEQYF; CDR3 DNA: TGTGCCACCAGCAGAGATACAGGTAACTACGAGCAGTACTTC
clone size: .; V gene: TRBV27; CDR3 length: 14; J gene: TRBJ2-1; D gene: .; CDR3 protein: CASSSLGASNEQFF; CDR3 DNA: TGTGCCAGCAGTTCCCTCGGAGCTAGCAATGAGCAGTTCTTC
clone size: many; V gene: TRBV28; CDR3 length: 11; J gene: TRBJ2-2; D gene: .; CDR3 protein: CASSFNGELFF; CDR3 DNA: TGTGCCAGCAGTTTCAACGGGGAGCTGTTTTTT
clone size: .; V gene: TRBV29-1; CDR3 length: 13; J gene: TRBJ1-1; D gene: .; CDR3 protein: CSGKAGSATEAFF; CDR3 DNA: TGCAGCGGCAAAGCGGGGTCCGCCACTGAAGCTTTCTTT
clone size: .; V gene: TRBV11-2; CDR3 length: 15; J gene: TRBJ2-3; D gene: .; CDR3 protein: CASSPNTQGTDTQYF; CDR3 DNA: TGTGCCAGCAGCCCAAACACTCAGGGCACAGATACGCAGTATTTT
clone size: .; V gene: TRBV5-8; CDR3 length: 15; J gene: TRBJ2-1; D gene: .; CDR3 protein: CASSLEPGTYNEQFF; CDR3 DNA: TGTGCCAGCAGCTTGGAGCCGGGTACCTACAATGAGCAGTTCTTC
clone size: .; V gene: TRBV4-3; CDR3 length: 15; J gene: TRBJ1-1; D gene: TRBD1; CDR3 protein: CASSQGGQGRTEAFF; CDR3 DNA: TGCGCCAGCAGCCAGGGAGGACAGGGCCGCACTGAAGCTTTCTTT
clone size: .; V gene: TRBV5-5; CDR3 length: 17; J gene: TRBJ2-5; D gene: .; CDR3 protein: CASSLTGRGSIQETQYF; CDR3 DNA: TGTGCCAGCAGCTTGACAGGGAGAGGGTCCATACAAGAGACCCAGTACTTC
clone size: .; V gene: TRBV18; CDR3 length: 14; J gene: TRBJ1-2; D gene: .; CDR3 protein: CASSPPGGASGYTF; CDR3 DNA: TGTGCCAGCTCACCACCGGGAGGGGCCTCGGGCTACACCTTC
clone size: .; V gene: TRBV6-6; CDR3 length: 16; J gene: TRBJ1-1; D gene: .; CDR3 protein: CASSYPFGDSNTEAFF; CDR3 DNA: TGTGCCAGCAGTTACCCTTTCGGTGATTCGAACACTGAAGCTTTCTTT
clone size: .; V gene: TRBV29-1; CDR3 length: 14; J gene: TRBJ2-2; D gene: TRBD2; CDR3 protein: CSVEGGRATGELFF; CDR3 DNA: TGCAGCGTTGAGGGCGGGAGGGCCACCGGGGAGCTGTTTTTT
clone size: once; V gene: TRBV4-2; CDR3 length: 18; J gene: TRBJ2-1; D gene: TRBD2; CDR3 protein: CASSQRWVAGDSYNEQFF; CDR3 DNA: TGTGCCAGCAGCCAAAGATGGGTAGCGGGGGACTCCTACAATGAGCAGTTCTTC